A selection of T cell receptor beta chains follows, all from one sample in a study of T cells in Graves' hyperthyroidism and ophthalmopathy. One entry per CDR3 protein, called by TCRdb with MiXCR from the multiplex PCR reads. The repertoire holds 300,000 to 400,000 distinct CDR3 sequences, approximately 17% seen once, with about 38% in the top ten. Sequenced material: blood. The receptors shown here come from a man between 18 and 29 years old with Graves' ophthalmopathy. CDR3s include the opening cysteine and the closing phenylalanine or tryptophan. D genes are given only for firm matches. Rows give clone size only sometimes, using once, few, many, or a class for an expanded clone.

abundance	v_gene	j_gene	d_gene	CDR3nt	CDR3aa
.	TRBV29-1	TRBJ2-7	TRBD1	TGCAGCGTCGAGGTGCAGGGGGCAGGCAAGCAGTACTTC	CSVEVQGAGKQYF
.	TRBV6-1	TRBJ2-7	TRBD1	TGTGCCAGCAGTGTATCAGGGGGCCTTACCTCCTACGAGCAGTACTTC	CASSVSGGLTSYEQYF
.	TRBV7-6	TRBJ2-1	TRBD1	TGTGCCAGCAGCTACCGGGTGATGACAGGGGGCGGAACATTCCTTGAGCAGTTCTTC	CASSYRVMTGGGTFLEQFF
many	TRBV7-9	TRBJ2-1	.	TGTGCCAGCAGCACCGTGGGAGGTGAGCAGTTCTTC	CASSTVGGEQFF
many	TRBV12-3/TRBV12-4	TRBJ1-2	.	TGTGCCAGCAGTTTAGGTTCACAGACGTATGGCTACACCTTC	CASSLGSQTYGYTF
.	TRBV14	TRBJ2-5	TRBD1	TGTGCCAGCAGCGGACAGGAGGCGGGGACCCAGTACTTC	CASSGQEAGTQYF
.	TRBV24-1	TRBJ2-5	.	TGTGCCACCAGTGATTTGCTCCAAGAGACCCAGTACTTC	CATSDLLQETQYF
many	TRBV3-1	TRBJ2-1	TRBD2	TGTGCCAGCAGCCGACTAGCGGGGGGTCCTGAGCAGTTCTTC	CASSRLAGGPEQFF
.	TRBV6-1	TRBJ1-5	.	TGTGCCAGCAGTCCCCGGGGAGGGGAGGCGCCCCAGCATTTT	CASSPRGGEAPQHF
.	TRBV20-1	TRBJ1-5	.	TGCAGTGCTAGAGATCAAAGAACAGCTTATAGCAATCAGCCCCAGCATTTT	CSARDQRTAYSNQPQHF
many	TRBV3-1	TRBJ2-5	TRBD2	TGTGCCAGCAGCCAAGAGGCTAGCGGGGGGAAGACCCAGTACTTC	CASSQEASGGKTQYF
few	TRBV25-1	TRBJ1-2	.	TGTGCCAGCAGAGATGGGGGAAGTGGCTACACCTTC	CASRDGGSGYTF
many	TRBV3-1	TRBJ2-7	TRBD1	TGTGCCAGCAGCCGGGACAGGGGAGACGAGCAGTACTTC	CASSRDRGDEQYF
.	TRBV5-1	TRBJ1-2	TRBD1	TGCGCCAGCAGAAAAGAGGGGGCCGTAATTAGAGGCTACACCTTC	CASRKEGAVIRGYTF
few	TRBV12-3/TRBV12-4	TRBJ2-2	.	TGTGCCAGCAGTTTATCCCGGGGGGAGCTGTTTTTT	CASSLSRGELFF
few	TRBV24-1	TRBJ1-1	.	TGTGCCACCAGTGATTTTCCAAAGAACACTGAAGCTTTCTTT	CATSDFPKNTEAFF
few	TRBV20-1	TRBJ2-3	.	TGCAGTGAAAGCGGCGGGGGCACAGATACGCAGTATTTT	CSESGGGTDTQYF
many	TRBV5-1	TRBJ1-1	TRBD1	TGCGCCAGCAGCTTGGGGACAGGGAACACTGAAGCTTTCTTT	CASSLGTGNTEAFF
few	TRBV29-1	TRBJ1-2	TRBD1	TGCAGCGTGCAGACAGGGAGAGCTAACTATGGCTACACCTTC	CSVQTGRANYGYTF
many	TRBV7-2	TRBJ2-5	.	TGTGCCAGCAGCTCGCGACCTAGGGGGGAGACCCAGTACTTC	CASSSRPRGETQYF
few	TRBV12-3/TRBV12-4	TRBJ2-1	TRBD2	TGTGCCAGCAGTCCCATGACTAGCGCCTACAATGAGCAGTTCTTC	CASSPMTSAYNEQFF
many	TRBV2	TRBJ2-1	TRBD2	TGTGCCAGCAGTGGTGCGGGGGGGCCGGTTGAGCAGTTCTTC	CASSGAGGPVEQFF
many	TRBV6-1	TRBJ1-1	TRBD1	TGTGCCAGCAGTCACAGGGGAAACACTGAAGCTTTCTTT	CASSHRGNTEAFF
many	TRBV12-3/TRBV12-4	TRBJ1-6	.	TGTGCCAGCAGTTTGGGCGAGACACCCCTCCACTTT	CASSLGETPLHF
many	TRBV7-9	TRBJ1-1	TRBD1	TGTGCCAGCAGCCGTGACACAGGGGGTCTGACTGAAGCTTTCTTT	CASSRDTGGLTEAFF
.	TRBV5-1	TRBJ1-4	.	TGCGCCAGCAGGCCCACCGGACAGAGTAATGAAAAACTGTTTTTT	CASRPTGQSNEKLFF
once	TRBV6-1	TRBJ2-7	.	TGTGCCAGCAGTCCAACCCCCTCCCAGGGGTACGAGCAGTACTTC	CASSPTPSQGYEQYF
few	TRBV7-7	TRBJ2-2	.	TGTGCTAGCAGCTTAGACACTACCGGGGAGCTGTTTTTT	CASSLDTTGELFF
many	TRBV18	TRBJ1-1	TRBD1	TGTGCCAGCTCACCTCCAGGGGGGGATGAAGCTTTCTTT	CASSPPGGDEAFF
many	TRBV27	TRBJ1-2	.	TGTGCCAGCAGTCCCTCAGACAGTTCCCGCGCGGGCTACACCTTC	CASSPSDSSRAGYTF
.	TRBV19	TRBJ1-2	.	TGTGCCAGTAGTTTAATTTGGGAGGGGAACTATGGCTACACCTTC	CASSLIWEGNYGYTF
many	TRBV3-1	TRBJ1-2	TRBD1	TGTGCCAGCAGCCCCCACCACAGGGGAGGAGAGTATGGCTACACCTTC	CASSPHHRGGEYGYTF